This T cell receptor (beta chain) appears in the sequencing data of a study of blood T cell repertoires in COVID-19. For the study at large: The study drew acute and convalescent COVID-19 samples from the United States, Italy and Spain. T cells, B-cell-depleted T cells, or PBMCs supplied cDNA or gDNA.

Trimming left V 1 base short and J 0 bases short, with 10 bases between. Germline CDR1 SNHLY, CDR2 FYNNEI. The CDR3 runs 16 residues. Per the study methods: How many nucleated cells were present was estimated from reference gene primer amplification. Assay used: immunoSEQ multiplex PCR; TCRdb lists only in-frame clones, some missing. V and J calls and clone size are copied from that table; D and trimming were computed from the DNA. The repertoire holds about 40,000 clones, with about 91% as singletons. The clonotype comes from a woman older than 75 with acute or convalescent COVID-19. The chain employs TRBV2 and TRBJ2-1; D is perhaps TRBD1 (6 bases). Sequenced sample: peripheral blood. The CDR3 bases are TGTGCCAGCAGTGAAGGAGGGGGTCCCTCCTACAATGAGCAGTTCTTC. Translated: CASSEGGGPSYNEQFF.